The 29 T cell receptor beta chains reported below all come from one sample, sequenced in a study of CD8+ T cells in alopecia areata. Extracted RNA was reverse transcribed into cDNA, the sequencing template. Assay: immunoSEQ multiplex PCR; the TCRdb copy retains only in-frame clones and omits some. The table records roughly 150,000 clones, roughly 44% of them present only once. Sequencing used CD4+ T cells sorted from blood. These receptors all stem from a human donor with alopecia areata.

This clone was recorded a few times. The CDR3 DNA is TGTGCCAGCAGTTACTTCACTAGCGGGAAGGAGGAGACCCAGTACTTC. It translates to CASSYFTSGKEETQYF. The chain is built from TRBV6-5 and TRBJ2-5, with 10 positions matching TRBD2. With 1 base clipped from V and 5 bases from J, the junction kept 7 bases outside the gene matches. Germline V gene lookup returns CDR1 MNHEY and CDR2 SVGAGI. The CDR3 is 16 residues long.

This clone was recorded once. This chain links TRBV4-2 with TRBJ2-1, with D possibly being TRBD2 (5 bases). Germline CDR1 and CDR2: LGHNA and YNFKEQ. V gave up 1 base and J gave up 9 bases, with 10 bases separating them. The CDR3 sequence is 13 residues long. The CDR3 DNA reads TGTGCCAGCAGCCAAGGACCGGGAACTGAGCAGTTCTTC. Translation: CASSQGPGTEQFF.

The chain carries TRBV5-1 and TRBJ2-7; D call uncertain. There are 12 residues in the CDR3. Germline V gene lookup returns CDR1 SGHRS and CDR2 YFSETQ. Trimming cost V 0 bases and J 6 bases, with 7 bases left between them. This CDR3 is CASSLEGLEQYF. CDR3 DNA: TGCGCCAGCAGCTTGGAGGGTCTCGAGCAGTACTTC.

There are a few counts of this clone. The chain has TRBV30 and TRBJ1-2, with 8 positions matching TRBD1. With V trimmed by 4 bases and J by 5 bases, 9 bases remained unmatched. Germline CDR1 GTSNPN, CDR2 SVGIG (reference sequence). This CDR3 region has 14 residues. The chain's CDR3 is CAWTYGQGGYGYTF. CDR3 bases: TGTGCCTGGACCTATGGACAGGGAGGATATGGCTACACCTTC.

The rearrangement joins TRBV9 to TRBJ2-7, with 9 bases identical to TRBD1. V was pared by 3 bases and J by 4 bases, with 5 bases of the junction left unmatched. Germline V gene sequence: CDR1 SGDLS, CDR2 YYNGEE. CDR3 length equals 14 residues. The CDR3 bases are TGTGCCAGCAGCGCCGGGACAGGGATGTACGAGCAGTACTTC. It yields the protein CASSAGTGMYEQYF.

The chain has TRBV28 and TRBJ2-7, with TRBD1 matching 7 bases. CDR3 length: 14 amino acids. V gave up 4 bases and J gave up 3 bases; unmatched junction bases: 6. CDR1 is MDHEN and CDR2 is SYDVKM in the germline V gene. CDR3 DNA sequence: TGTGCCAGCAGTTCCACGGGACAGATCTACGAGCAGTACTTC. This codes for CASSSTGQIYEQYF.

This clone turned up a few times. The DNA for the CDR3 is TGCAGCGTTCGACTAGCGGGAGGGGGGGTCGGTGAGCAGTTCTTC. It specifies CSVRLAGGGVGEQFF. J is TRBJ2-1 and V is TRBV29-1; 14 bases are a match to TRBD2. V lost 5 bases to trimming and J lost 9 bases; unmatched junction nucleotides: 9. Germline CDR1 is SQVTM and CDR2 is ANQGSEA. The CDR3 contains 15 residues.

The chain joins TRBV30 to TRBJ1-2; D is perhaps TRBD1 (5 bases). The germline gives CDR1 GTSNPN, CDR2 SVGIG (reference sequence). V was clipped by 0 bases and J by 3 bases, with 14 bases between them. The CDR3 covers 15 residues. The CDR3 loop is CAWSVTGTGHYGYTF. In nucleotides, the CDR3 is TGTGCCTGGAGTGTAACCGGTACAGGACACTATGGCTACACCTTC.

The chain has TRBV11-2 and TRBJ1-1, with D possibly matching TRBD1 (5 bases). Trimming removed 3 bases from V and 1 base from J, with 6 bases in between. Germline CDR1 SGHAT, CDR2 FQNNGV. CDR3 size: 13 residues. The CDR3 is CASSFRENTEAFF. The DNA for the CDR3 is TGTGCCAGCAGCTTCAGGGAGAACACTGAAGCTTTCTTT.

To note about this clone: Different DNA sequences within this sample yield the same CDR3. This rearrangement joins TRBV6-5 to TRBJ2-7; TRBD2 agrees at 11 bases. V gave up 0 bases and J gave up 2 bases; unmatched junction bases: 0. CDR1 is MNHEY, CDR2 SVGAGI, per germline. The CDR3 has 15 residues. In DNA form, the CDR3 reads TGTGCCAGCAGTTACTCGACTAGCGGGGCCTACGAGCAGTACTTC. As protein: CASSYSTSGAYEQYF.

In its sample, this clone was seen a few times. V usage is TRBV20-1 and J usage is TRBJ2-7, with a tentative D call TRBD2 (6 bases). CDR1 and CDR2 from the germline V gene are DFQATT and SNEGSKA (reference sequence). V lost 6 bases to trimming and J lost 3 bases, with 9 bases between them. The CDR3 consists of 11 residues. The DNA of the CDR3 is TGCAGTGCAGGGGAGGTCTACGAGCAGTACTTC. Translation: CSAGEVYEQYF.

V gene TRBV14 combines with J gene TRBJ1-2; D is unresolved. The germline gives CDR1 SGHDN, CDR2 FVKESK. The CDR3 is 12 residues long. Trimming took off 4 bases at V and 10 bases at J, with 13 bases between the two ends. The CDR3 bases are TGTGCCAGCAGCCCAGGAGGATTATACTACACCTTC. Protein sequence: CASSPGGLYYTF. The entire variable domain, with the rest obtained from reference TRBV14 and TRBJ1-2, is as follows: EAGVTQFPSHSVIEKGQTVTLRCDPISGHDNLYWYRRVMGKEIKFLLHFVKESKQDESGMPNNRFLAERTGGTYSTLKVQPAELEDSGVYFCASSPGGLYYTFGSGTRLTVV.

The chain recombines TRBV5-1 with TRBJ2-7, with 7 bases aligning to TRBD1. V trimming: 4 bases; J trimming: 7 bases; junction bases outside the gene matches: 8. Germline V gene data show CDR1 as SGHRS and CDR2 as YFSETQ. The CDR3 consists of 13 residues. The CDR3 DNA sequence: TGCGCCAGCAGCCCCGGGACAGCTAGAGAGCAGTACTTC. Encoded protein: CASSPGTAREQYF. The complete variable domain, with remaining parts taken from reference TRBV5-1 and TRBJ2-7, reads KAGVTQTPRYLIKTRGQQVTLSCSPISGHRSVSWYQQTPGQGLQFLFEYFSETQRNKGNFPGRFSGRQFSNSRSEMNVSTLELGDSALYLCASSPGTAREQYFGPGTRLTVT.

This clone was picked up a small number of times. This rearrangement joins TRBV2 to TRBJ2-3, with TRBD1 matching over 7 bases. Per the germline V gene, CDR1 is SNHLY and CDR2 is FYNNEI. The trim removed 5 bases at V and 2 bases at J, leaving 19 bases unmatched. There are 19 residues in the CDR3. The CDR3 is CASSNLWSRQGRTTDTQYF. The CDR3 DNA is TGTGCCAGCAGTAACCTTTGGAGCAGACAGGGTCGGACCACAGATACGCAGTATTTT.

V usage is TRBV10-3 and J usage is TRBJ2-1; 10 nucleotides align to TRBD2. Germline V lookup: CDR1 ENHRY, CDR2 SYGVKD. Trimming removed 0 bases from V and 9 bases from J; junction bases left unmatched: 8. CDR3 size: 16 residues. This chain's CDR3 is CAISESTSGPGGEQFF. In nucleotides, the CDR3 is TGTGCCATCAGTGAGTCGACTAGCGGGCCGGGGGGTGAGCAGTTCTTC.

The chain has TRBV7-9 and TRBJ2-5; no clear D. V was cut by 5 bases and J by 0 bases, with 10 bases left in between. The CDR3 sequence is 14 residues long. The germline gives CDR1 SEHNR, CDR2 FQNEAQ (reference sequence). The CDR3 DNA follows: TGTGCCAGCAGCCCATCCTGGAACCAAGAGACCCAGTACTTC. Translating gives CASSPSWNQETQYF.

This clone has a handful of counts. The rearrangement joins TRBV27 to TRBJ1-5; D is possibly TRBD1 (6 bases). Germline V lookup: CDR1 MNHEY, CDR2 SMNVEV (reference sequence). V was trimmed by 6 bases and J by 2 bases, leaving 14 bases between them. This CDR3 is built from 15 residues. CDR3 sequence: CASRATRQGNQPQHF. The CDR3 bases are TGTGCCAGCAGGGCCACGAGACAGGGCAATCAGCCCCAGCATTTT.

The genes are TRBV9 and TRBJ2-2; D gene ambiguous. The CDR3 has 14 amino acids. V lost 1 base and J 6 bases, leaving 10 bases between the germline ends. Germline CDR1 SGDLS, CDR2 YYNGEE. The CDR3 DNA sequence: TGTGCCAGCAGCGTAAGGGATTGGTCCGGGGAGCTGTTTTTT. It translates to CASSVRDWSGELFF.

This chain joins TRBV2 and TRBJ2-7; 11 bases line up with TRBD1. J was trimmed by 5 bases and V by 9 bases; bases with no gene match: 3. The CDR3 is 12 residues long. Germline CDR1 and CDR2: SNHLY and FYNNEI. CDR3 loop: CARGQGVHEQYF. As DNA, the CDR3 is TGTGCCAGGGGACAGGGGGTCCACGAGCAGTACTTC.

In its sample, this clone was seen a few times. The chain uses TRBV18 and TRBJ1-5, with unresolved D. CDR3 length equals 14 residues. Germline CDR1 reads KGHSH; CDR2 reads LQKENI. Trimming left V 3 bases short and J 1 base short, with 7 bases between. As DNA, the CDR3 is TGTGCCAGCTCACCTGACACCAGCAATCAGCCCCAGCATTTT. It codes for CASSPDTSNQPQHF.

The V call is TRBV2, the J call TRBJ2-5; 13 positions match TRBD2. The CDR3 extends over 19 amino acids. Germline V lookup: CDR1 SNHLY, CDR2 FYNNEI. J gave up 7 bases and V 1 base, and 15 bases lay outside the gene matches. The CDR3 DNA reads TGTGCCAGCAGTGAAGTCGGGACTAGCGGGAACATAAGAATAGTGACCCAGTACTTC. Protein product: CASSEVGTSGNIRIVTQYF. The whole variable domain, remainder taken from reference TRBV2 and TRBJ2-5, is EPEVTQTPSHQVTQMGQEVILRCVPISNHLYFYWYRQILGQKVEFLVSFYNNEISEKSEIFDDQFSVERPDGSNFTLKIRSTKLEDSAMYFCASSEVGTSGNIRIVTQYFGPGTRLLVL.

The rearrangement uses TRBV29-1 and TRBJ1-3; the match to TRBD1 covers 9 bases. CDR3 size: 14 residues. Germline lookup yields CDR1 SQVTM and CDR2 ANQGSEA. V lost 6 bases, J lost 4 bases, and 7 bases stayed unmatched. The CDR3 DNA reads TGCAGCGTGGAACAGGGGGCAGGAGGAAACACCATATATTTT. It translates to CSVEQGAGGNTIYF.

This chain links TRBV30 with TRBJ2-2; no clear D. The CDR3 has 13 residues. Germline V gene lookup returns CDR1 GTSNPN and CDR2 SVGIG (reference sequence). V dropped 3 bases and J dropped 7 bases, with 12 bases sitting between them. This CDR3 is CAWSRWLNGELFF. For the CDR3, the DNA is TGTGCCTGGAGCAGATGGTTGAACGGGGAGCTGTTTTTT.

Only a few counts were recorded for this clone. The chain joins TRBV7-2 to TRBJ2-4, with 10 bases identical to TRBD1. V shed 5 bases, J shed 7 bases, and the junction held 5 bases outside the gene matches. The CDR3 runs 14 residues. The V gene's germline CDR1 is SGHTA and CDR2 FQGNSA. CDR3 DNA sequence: TGTGCCAGCAGCCCGACAGGGGGCTTGAACATTCAGTACTTC. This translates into CASSPTGGLNIQYF.

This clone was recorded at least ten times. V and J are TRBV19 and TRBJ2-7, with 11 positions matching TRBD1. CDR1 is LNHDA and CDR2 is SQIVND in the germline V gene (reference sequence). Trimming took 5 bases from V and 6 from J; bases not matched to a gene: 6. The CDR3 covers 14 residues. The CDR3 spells CASSFRGTGGEQYF. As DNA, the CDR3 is TGTGCCAGTAGTTTCCGCGGGACAGGGGGCGAGCAGTACTTC.

The CDR3 loop is CAWTVSTAEQFF. The DNA of the CDR3 is TGTGCCTGGACTGTGAGTACTGCTGAGCAGTTCTTC. The gene calls are TRBV30 and TRBJ2-1, with no clear D. Deletions cut 4 bases from V and 9 bases from J, with 13 bases between. CDR1 is GTSNPN, CDR2 SVGIG, per germline (reference sequence). This CDR3 has 12 residues.

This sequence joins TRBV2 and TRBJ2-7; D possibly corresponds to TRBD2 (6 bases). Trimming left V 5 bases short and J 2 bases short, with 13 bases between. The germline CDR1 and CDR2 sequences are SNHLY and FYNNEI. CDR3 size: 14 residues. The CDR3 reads CASSPTGVPYEQYF. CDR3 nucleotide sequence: TGTGCCAGCAGTCCGACGGGAGTTCCCTACGAGCAGTACTTC.

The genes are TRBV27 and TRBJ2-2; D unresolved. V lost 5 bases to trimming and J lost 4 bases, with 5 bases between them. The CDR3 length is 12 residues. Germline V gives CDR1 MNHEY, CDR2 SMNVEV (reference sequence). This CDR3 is CASSTTTGELFF. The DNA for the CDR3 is TGTGCCAGCAGTACCACCACCGGGGAGCTGTTTTTT.

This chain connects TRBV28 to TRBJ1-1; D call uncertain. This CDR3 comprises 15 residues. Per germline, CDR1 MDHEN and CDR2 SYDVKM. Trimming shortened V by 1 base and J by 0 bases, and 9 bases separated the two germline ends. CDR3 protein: CASSLSSPMNTEAFF. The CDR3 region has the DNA TGTGCCAGCAGTTTATCGTCCCCTATGAACACTGAAGCTTTCTTT. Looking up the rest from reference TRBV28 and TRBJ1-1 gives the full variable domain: DVKVTQSSRYLVKRTGEKVFLECVQDMDHENMFWYRQDPGLGLRLIYFSYDVKMKEKGDIPEGYSVSREKKERFSLILESASTNQTSMYLCASSLSSPMNTEAFFGQGTRLTVV.